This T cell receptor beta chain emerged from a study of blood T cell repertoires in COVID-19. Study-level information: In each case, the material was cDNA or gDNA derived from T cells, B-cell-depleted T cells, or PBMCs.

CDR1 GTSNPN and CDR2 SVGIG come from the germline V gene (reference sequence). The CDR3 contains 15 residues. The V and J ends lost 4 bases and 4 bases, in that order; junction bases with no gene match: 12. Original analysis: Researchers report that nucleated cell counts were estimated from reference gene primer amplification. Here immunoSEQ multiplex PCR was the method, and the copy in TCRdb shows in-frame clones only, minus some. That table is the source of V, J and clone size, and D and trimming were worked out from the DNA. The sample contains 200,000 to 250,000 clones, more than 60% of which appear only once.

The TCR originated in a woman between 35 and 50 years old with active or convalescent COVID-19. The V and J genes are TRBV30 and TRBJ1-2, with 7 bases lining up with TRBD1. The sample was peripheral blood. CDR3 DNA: TGTGCCTGGACCGATGACAGGGCTTTCGGCTATGGCTACACCTTC. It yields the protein CAWTDDRAFGYGYTF. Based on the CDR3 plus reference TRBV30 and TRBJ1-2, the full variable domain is SQTIHQWPATLVQPVGSPLSLECTVEGTSNPNLYWYRQAAGRGLQLLFYSVGIGQISSEVPQNLSASRPQDRQFILSSKKLLLSDSGFYLCAWTDDRAFGYGYTFGSGTRLTVV.